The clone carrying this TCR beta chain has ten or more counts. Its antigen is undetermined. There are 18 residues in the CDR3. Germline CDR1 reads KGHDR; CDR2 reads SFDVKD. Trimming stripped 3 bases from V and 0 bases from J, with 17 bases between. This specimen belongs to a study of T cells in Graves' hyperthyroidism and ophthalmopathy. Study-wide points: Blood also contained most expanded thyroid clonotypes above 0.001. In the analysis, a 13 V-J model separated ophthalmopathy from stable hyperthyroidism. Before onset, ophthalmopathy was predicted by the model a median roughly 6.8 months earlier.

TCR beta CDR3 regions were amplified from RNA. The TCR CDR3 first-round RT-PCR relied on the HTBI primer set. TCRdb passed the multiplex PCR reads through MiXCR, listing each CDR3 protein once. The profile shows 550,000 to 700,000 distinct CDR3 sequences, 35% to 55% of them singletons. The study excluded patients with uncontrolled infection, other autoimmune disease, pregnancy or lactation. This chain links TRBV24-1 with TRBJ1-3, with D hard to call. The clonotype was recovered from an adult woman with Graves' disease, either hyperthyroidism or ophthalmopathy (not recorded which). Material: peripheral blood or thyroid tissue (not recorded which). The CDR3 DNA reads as TGTGCCACCAGTGATCCTGCTGGGTCCGTATCCTCTGGAAACACCATATATTTT. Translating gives CATSDPAGSVSSGNTIYF.